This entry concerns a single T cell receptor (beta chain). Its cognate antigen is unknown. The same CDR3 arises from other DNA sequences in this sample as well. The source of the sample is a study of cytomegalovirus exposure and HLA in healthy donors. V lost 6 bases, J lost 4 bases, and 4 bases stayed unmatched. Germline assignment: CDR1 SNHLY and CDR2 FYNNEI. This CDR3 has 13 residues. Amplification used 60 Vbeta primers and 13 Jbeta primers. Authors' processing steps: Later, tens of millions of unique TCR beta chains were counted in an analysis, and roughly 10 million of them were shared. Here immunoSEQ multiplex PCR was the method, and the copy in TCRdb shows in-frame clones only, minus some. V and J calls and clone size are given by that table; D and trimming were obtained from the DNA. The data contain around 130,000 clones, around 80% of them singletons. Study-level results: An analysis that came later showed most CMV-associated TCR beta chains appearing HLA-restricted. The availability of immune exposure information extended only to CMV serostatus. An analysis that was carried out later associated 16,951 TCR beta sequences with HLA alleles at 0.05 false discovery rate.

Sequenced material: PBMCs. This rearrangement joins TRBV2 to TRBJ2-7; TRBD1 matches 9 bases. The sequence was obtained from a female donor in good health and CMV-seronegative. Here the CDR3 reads CASSTDRGYEQYF. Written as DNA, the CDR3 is TGTGCCAGCAGCACGGACAGGGGATACGAGCAGTACTTC.